This TCR beta chain was profiled in a study of OX40 agonist ivuxolimab in advanced cancers. Study-wide background: Partial responses were achieved by three patients, of whom one had hepatocellular carcinoma and two had cutaneous melanoma.

TCRdb's table, derived via immunoSEQ multiplex PCR, lists solely in-frame clones and lacks some. The sample lists tens of thousands of clones, more than 80% occurring once. Autoimmune disease history or systemic immunosuppression excluded patients. Of note for this clone: The antigen is not known.

Germline-derived CDR1 and CDR2 are SNHLY and FYNNEI. This CDR3 has 15 amino acids. V gave up 6 bases and J gave up 2 bases, with 17 bases separating them. Broader study findings: Dosing at 0.1 to 3.0 mg/kg was accompanied by clonal expansion of CD4+ and CD8+ blood T cells by week 6. Compared with others, partial responders at 0.1-3.0 mg/kg displayed clonal expansion among the lowest.

The V and J genes are TRBV2 and TRBJ2-7; possibly TRBD1 or TRBD2 for D (5 bases each). This TCR was sampled from an adult with an advanced solid tumor such as melanoma, head and neck, liver or kidney cancer. The sequences come from CD4+ or CD8+ T cells sorted from blood, collected in a trial of the OX40 agonist ivuxolimab. As DNA, the CDR3 is TGTGCCAGCAGCCGCCCGGGGCAGACTACCTACGAGCAGTACTTC. It specifies CASSRPGQTTYEQYF.